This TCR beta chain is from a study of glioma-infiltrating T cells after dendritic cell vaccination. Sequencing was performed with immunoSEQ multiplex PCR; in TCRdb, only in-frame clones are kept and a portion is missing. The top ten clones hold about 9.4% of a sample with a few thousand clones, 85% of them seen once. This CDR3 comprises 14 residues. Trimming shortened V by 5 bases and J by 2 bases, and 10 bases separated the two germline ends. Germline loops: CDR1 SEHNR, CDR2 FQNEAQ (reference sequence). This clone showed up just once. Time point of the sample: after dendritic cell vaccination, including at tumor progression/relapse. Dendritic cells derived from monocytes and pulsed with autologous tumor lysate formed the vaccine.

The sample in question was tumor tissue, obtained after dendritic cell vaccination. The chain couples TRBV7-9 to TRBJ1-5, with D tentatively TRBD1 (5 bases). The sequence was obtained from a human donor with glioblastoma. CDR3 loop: CASSDPGGNQPQHF. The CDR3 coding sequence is TGTGCCAGCAGCGATCCGGGGGGCAATCAGCCCCAGCATTTT.